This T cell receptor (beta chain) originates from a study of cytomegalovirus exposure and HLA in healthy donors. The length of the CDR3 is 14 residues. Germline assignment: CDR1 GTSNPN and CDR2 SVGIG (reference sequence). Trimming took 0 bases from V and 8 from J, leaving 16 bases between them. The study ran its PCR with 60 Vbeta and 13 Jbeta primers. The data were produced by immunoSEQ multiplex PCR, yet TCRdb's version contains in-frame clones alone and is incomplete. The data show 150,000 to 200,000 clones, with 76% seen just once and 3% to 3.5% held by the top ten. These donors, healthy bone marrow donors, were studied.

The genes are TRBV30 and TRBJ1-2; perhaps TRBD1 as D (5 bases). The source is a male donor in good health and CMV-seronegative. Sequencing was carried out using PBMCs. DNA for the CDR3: TGTGCCTGGAGTGTAAGGTTGGGACTTGGGGGCTACACCTTC. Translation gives CAWSVRLGLGGYTF.